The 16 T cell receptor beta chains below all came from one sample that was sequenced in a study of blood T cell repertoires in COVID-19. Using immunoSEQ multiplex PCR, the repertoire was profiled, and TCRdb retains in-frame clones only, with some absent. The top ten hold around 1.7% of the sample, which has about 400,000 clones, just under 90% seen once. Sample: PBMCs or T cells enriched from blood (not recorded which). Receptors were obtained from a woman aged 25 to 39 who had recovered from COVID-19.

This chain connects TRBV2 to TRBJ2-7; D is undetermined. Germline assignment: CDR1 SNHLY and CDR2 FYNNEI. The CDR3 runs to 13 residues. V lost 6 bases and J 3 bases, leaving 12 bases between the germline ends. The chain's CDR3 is CASSANSFYEQYF. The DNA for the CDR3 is TGTGCCAGCAGCGCTAATTCATTCTACGAGCAGTACTTC.

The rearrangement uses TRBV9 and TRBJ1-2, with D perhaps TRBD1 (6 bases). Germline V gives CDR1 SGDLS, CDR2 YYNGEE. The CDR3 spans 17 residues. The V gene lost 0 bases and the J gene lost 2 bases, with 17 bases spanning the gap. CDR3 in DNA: TGTGCCAGCAGCGTAGATGGGTTGGGGCAGGGGAACTATGGCTACACCTTC. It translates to CASSVDGLGQGNYGYTF.

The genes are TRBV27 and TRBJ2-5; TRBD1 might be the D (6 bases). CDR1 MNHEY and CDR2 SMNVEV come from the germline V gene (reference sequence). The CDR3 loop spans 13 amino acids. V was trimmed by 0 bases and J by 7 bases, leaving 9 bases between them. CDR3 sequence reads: CASSLSGAGTQYF. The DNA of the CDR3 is TGTGCCAGCAGTTTATCGGGGGCGGGGACCCAGTACTTC.

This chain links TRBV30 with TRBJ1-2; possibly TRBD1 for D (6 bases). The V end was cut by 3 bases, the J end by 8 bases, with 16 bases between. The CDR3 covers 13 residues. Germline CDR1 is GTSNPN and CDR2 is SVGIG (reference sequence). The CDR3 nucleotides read TGTGCCTGGAGCCAAGGCAGGGGATGGGGCTACACCTTC. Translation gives CAWSQGRGWGYTF. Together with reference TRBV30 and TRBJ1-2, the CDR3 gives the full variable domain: SQTIHQWPATLVQPVGSPLSLECTVEGTSNPNLYWYRQAAGRGLQLLFYSVGIGQISSEVPQNLSASRPQDRQFILSSKKLLLSDSGFYLCAWSQGRGWGYTFGSGTRLTVV.

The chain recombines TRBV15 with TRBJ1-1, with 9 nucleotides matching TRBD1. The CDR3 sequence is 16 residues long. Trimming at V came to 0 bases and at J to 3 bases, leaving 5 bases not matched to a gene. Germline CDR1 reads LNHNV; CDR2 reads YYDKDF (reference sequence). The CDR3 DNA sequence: TGTGCCACCAGCAGAGATGCCGGGACAGGGCACACTGAAGCTTTCTTT. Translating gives CATSRDAGTGHTEAFF.

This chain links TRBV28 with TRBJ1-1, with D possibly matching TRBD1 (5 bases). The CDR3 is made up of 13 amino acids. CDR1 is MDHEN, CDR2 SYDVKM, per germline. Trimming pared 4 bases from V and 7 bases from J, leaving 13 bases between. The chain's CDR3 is CASSSPGLGEAFF. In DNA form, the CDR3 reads TGTGCCAGCAGTTCGCCAGGGCTAGGTGAAGCTTTCTTT. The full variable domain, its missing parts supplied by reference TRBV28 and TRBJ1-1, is DVKVTQSSRYLVKRTGEKVFLECVQDMDHENMFWYRQDPGLGLRLIYFSYDVKMKEKGDIPEGYSVSREKKERFSLILESASTNQTSMYLCASSSPGLGEAFFGQGTRLTVV.

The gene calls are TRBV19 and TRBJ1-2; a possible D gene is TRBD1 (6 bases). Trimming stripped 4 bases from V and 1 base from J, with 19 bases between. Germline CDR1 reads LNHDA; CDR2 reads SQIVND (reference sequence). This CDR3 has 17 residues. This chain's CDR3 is CASSSLLRDTSNYGYTF. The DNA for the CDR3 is TGTGCCAGTAGTAGCCTACTCCGGGACACCAGTAACTATGGCTACACCTTC.

The CDR3 DNA follows: TGTGCCAGTAGTATTAGGAGGGGGCCACGAACCGAGCAGTACTTC. It specifies CASSIRRGPRTEQYF. The chain employs TRBV19 and TRBJ2-7, with a possible D match to TRBD1 (7 bases). Germline CDR1 reads LNHDA; CDR2 reads SQIVND (reference sequence). The CDR3 is 15 amino acids. Trimming left V 3 bases short and J 6 bases short, with 18 bases between.

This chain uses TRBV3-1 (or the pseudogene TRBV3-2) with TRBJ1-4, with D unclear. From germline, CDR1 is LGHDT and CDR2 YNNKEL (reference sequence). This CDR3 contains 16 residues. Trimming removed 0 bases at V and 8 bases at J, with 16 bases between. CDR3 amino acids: CASSQDAEGFWEKLFF. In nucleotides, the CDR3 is TGTGCCAGCAGCCAAGATGCCGAGGGTTTTTGGGAAAAACTGTTTTTT.

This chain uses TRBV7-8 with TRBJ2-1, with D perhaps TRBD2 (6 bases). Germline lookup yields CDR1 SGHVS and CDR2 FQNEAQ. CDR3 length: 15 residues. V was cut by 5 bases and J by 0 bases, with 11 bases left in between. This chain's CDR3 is CASSTGGDSYNEQFF. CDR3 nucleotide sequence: TGTGCCAGCAGCACGGGCGGGGACTCCTACAATGAGCAGTTCTTC.

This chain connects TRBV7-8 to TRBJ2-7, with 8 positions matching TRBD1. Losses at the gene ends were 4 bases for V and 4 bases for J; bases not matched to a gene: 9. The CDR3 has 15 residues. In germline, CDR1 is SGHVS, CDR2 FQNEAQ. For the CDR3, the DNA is TGTGCCAGCAGCTCGGGGGACAGGCCGAATTACGAGCAGTACTTC. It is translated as CASSSGDRPNYEQYF. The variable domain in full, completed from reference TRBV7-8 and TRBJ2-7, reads GAGVSQSPRYKVAKRGQDVALRCDPISGHVSLFWYQQALGQGPEFLTYFQNEAQLDKSGLPSDRFFAERPEGSVSTLKIQRTQQEDSAVYLCASSSGDRPNYEQYFGPGTRLTVT.

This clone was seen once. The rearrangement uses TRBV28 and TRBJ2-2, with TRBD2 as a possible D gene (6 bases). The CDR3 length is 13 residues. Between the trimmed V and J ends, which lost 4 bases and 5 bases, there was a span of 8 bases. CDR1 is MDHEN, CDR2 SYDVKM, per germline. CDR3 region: CASSSAGTGELFF. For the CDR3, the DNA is TGTGCCAGCAGTTCTGCGGGAACCGGGGAGCTGTTTTTT.

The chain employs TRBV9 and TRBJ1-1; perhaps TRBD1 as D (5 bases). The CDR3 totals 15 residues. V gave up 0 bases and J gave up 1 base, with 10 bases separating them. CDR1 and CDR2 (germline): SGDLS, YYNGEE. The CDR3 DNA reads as TGTGCCAGCAGCGTAGGTACAGGACAGAACACTGAAGCTTTCTTT. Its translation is CASSVGTGQNTEAFF.

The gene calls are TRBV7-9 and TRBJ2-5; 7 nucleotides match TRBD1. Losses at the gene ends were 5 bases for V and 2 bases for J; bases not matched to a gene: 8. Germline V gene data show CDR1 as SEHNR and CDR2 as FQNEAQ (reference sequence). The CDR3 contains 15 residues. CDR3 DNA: TGTGCCAGCAGCGAAGGGGGCGCGTGGCAAGAGACCCAGTACTTC. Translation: CASSEGGAWQETQYF.

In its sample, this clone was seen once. The CDR3, as DNA: TGTGCCAGCAGCAAACGAGTTAATAGCAATCAGCCCCAGCATTTT. Protein product: CASSKRVNSNQPQHF. This chain joins TRBV7-2 and TRBJ1-5; no definite D call. This CDR3 is built from 15 residues. The V gene's germline CDR1 is SGHTA and CDR2 FQGNSA. Trimming stripped 5 bases from V and 0 bases from J, with 11 bases between.

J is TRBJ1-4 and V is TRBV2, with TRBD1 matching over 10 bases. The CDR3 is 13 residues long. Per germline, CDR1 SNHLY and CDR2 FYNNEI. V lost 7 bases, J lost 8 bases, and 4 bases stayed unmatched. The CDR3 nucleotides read TGTGCCAGCACCCGGGACAGGGGCGAAAAACTGTTTTTT. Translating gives CASTRDRGEKLFF.